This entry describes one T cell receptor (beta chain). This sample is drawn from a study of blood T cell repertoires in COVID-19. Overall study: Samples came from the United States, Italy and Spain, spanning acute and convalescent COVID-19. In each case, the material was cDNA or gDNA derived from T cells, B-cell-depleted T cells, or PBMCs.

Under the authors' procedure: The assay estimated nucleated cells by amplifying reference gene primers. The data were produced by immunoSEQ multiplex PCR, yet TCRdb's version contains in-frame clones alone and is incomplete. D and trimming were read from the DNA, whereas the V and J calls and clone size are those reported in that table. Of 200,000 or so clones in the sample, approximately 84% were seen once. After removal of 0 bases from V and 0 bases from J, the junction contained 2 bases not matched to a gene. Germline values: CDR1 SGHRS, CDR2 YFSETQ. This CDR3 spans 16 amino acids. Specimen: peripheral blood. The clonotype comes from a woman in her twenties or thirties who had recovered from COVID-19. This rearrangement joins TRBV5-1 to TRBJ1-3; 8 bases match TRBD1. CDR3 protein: CASSLGTGGSGNTIYF. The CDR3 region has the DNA TGCGCCAGCAGCTTGGGAACAGGGGGCTCTGGAAACACCATATATTTT.